Included here is one T cell receptor beta chain sequence, with context. Its antigen is unknown. Some clones are missing from TCRdb's copy, which holds only in-frame ones; the method was immunoSEQ multiplex PCR. The data contain 89,000 or so clones, 85% to 90% of them singletons. With 4 bases removed from V and 9 bases from J, the gap between germline ends came to 10 bases. The CDR3 is made up of 12 amino acids. Germline-derived CDR1 and CDR2 are MDHEN and SYDVKM. This specimen belongs to a study of T cell responses to AZD1222 COVID-19 vaccine. Study observations and caveats: White British donors predominated, females outnumbered males, and clonal diversity was possibly underestimated. CD4 TCRs covered the whole spike, strongest at regions 160-218 and 743-854. Breadth and depth of Spike-specific TCRs rose after two AZD1222 doses.

Pooling covered second doses at about 4 or about 12 weeks. The chain uses TRBV28 and TRBJ2-1; D is possibly TRBD1 (6 bases). The sequences come from peripheral blood, collected 28 days after the second AZD1222 dose. The sequence was obtained from an adult who received the AZD1222 COVID-19 vaccine. The chain's CDR3 is CASSSRGGEQFF. The CDR3 DNA reads TGTGCCAGCAGTTCCAGGGGTGGTGAGCAGTTCTTC.